A selection of T cell receptor beta chains follows, all from one sample in a study of cytomegalovirus exposure and HLA in healthy donors. Method: immunoSEQ multiplex PCR; TCRdb's copy keeps in-frame clones and lacks some. The sample carries 150,000 to 200,000 clones, around 92% recorded once. Sequencing was done on a sample of PBMCs. The source is a man aged 18 to 35 in good health and CMV-seropositive. Each CDR3 is given with its conserved first and last residue. D genes are given only for firm matches. Some rows have no size entry. The others give once, few or many, or a class for an expanded clone.

clone_size: few
d_call: .
j_call: TRBJ1-1
v_call: TRBV16
cdr3_aa: CASSQSYGTEAFF
cdr3_nt: TGTGCCAGCAGCCAATCGTACGGCACTGAAGCTTTCTTT

clone_size: .
d_call: .
j_call: TRBJ1-2
v_call: TRBV19
cdr3_aa: CASTDNSPGYTF
cdr3_nt: TGTGCCAGTACCGACAATTCCCCTGGCTACACCTTC

clone_size: once
d_call: .
j_call: TRBJ2-1
v_call: TRBV14
cdr3_aa: CASSQDAGTWNEQFF
cdr3_nt: TGTGCCAGCAGCCAAGATGCGGGGACCTGGAATGAGCAGTTCTTC

clone_size: .
d_call: TRBD1
j_call: TRBJ1-3
v_call: TRBV9
cdr3_aa: CASSVGQGSNSGNTIYF
cdr3_nt: TGTGCCAGCAGCGTAGGACAGGGTTCCAACTCTGGAAACACCATATATTTT

clone_size: .
d_call: .
j_call: TRBJ1-2
v_call: TRBV29-1
cdr3_aa: CSVSGGQSYGYTF
cdr3_nt: TGCAGCGTTTCTGGGGGACAAAGCTATGGCTACACCTTC

clone_size: once
d_call: TRBD1
j_call: TRBJ1-1
v_call: TRBV5-6
cdr3_aa: CASSFPPDRGHTEAFF
cdr3_nt: TGTGCCAGCAGCTTCCCGCCCGACAGGGGGCACACTGAAGCTTTCTTT

clone_size: .
d_call: TRBD1
j_call: TRBJ1-2
v_call: TRBV7-6
cdr3_aa: CASSSSGTELYGYTF
cdr3_nt: TGTGCCAGCAGCTCCTCCGGGACAGAGCTCTATGGCTACACCTTC

clone_size: once
d_call: TRBD2
j_call: TRBJ2-2
v_call: TRBV10-3
cdr3_aa: CAISEHGGLAGGVDTGELFF
cdr3_nt: TGTGCCATCAGTGAGCATGGGGGACTAGCGGGAGGGGTGGACACCGGGGAGCTGTTTTTT

clone_size: .
d_call: TRBD1
j_call: TRBJ2-7
v_call: TRBV5-6
cdr3_aa: CASSLIDRAASYEQYF
cdr3_nt: TGTGCCAGCAGCTTGATCGACAGGGCGGCCTCCTACGAGCAGTACTTC

clone_size: .
d_call: TRBD2
j_call: TRBJ2-3
v_call: TRBV19
cdr3_aa: CASSTLAGFSTDTQYF
cdr3_nt: TGTGCCAGTAGTACACTAGCGGGGTTTAGCACAGATACGCAGTATTTT

clone_size: once
d_call: TRBD2
j_call: TRBJ2-4
v_call: TRBV4-1
cdr3_aa: CASSHSGLAGTKNIQYF
cdr3_nt: TGCGCCAGCAGCCATTCGGGACTAGCGGGAACCAAAAACATTCAGTACTTC

clone_size: .
d_call: TRBD1
j_call: TRBJ1-4
v_call: TRBV6-6
cdr3_aa: CASTAGGTGNEKLFF
cdr3_nt: TGTGCCAGCACTGCCGGAGGGACAGGGAATGAAAAACTGTTTTTT

clone_size: .
d_call: .
j_call: TRBJ2-4
v_call: TRBV2
cdr3_aa: CASSGRVAKNIQYF
cdr3_nt: TGTGCCAGCAGCGGCAGGGTAGCCAAAAACATTCAGTACTTC

clone_size: .
d_call: .
j_call: TRBJ2-1
v_call: TRBV6-6
cdr3_aa: CASSYEGALQGEQFF
cdr3_nt: TGTGCCAGCAGTTACGAGGGAGCCCTCCAAGGTGAGCAGTTCTTC

clone_size: .
d_call: TRBD1
j_call: TRBJ1-1
v_call: TRBV14
cdr3_aa: CASSQLGTGVAEAFF
cdr3_nt: TGTGCCAGCAGCCAACTCGGGACAGGGGTTGCTGAAGCTTTCTTT

clone_size: .
d_call: TRBD1
j_call: TRBJ1-2
v_call: TRBV28
cdr3_aa: CASSTTGGYGYTF
cdr3_nt: TGTGCCAGCAGTACTACAGGGGGCTATGGCTACACCTTC

clone_size: .
d_call: TRBD2
j_call: TRBJ2-5
v_call: TRBV10-3
cdr3_aa: CAISPSGTTKETQYF
cdr3_nt: TGTGCCATCAGTCCAAGCGGGACTACCAAAGAGACCCAGTACTTC

clone_size: .
d_call: TRBD2
j_call: TRBJ2-2
v_call: TRBV29-1
cdr3_aa: CSIEGLAGSNGELFF
cdr3_nt: TGCAGCATAGAGGGACTAGCCGGGTCTAACGGGGAGCTGTTTTTT

clone_size: .
d_call: .
j_call: TRBJ1-1
v_call: TRBV11-2
cdr3_aa: CASSGGWTEAFF
cdr3_nt: TGTGCCAGCAGCGGAGGGTGGACTGAAGCTTTCTTT

clone_size: .
d_call: .
j_call: TRBJ2-7
v_call: TRBV14
cdr3_aa: CASSQSALKGGPYEQYF
cdr3_nt: TGTGCCAGCAGCCAATCCGCTCTAAAGGGGGGGCCCTACGAGCAGTACTTC

clone_size: .
d_call: .
j_call: TRBJ2-7
v_call: TRBV5-1
cdr3_aa: CASGIQGGSYEQYF
cdr3_nt: TGCGCCAGCGGCATTCAAGGGGGCTCCTACGAGCAGTACTTC

clone_size: once
d_call: .
j_call: TRBJ1-1
v_call: TRBV7-9
cdr3_aa: CASSLGGRGTEAFF
cdr3_nt: TGTGCCAGCAGCTTAGGAGGACGGGGCACTGAAGCTTTCTTT

clone_size: .
d_call: .
j_call: TRBJ1-1
v_call: TRBV9
cdr3_aa: CASSVETDTEAFF
cdr3_nt: TGTGCCAGCAGCGTAGAGACAGACACTGAAGCTTTCTTT

clone_size: .
d_call: TRBD1
j_call: TRBJ1-5
v_call: TRBV2
cdr3_aa: CASSGGRGANQPQHF
cdr3_nt: TGTGCCAGCAGTGGAGGCAGGGGGGCTAATCAGCCCCAGCATTTT

clone_size: .
d_call: TRBD1
j_call: TRBJ2-7
v_call: TRBV15
cdr3_aa: CATSKGQERSYEQYF
cdr3_nt: TGTGCCACCAGCAAGGGACAGGAACGCTCCTACGAGCAGTACTTC

clone_size: .
d_call: .
j_call: TRBJ2-7
v_call: TRBV14
cdr3_aa: CASSQARGLSYEQYF
cdr3_nt: TGTGCCAGCAGCCAAGCGCGGGGGCTCTCCTACGAGCAGTACTTC

clone_size: .
d_call: TRBD2
j_call: TRBJ2-7
v_call: TRBV18
cdr3_aa: CASSPGGTRPRLNYEQYF
cdr3_nt: TGTGCCAGCTCACCGGGGGGGACTCGACCACGTCTTAACTACGAGCAGTACTTC

clone_size: .
d_call: .
j_call: TRBJ2-3
v_call: TRBV27
cdr3_aa: CASSPRGTPRGTDTQYF
cdr3_nt: TGTGCCAGCAGCCCGAGAGGGACACCTAGGGGCACAGATACGCAGTATTTT

clone_size: .
d_call: TRBD1
j_call: TRBJ1-3
v_call: TRBV28
cdr3_aa: CASSPGQANSGNTIYF
cdr3_nt: TGTGCCAGCAGTCCCGGACAGGCCAACTCTGGAAACACCATATATTTT

clone_size: .
d_call: .
j_call: TRBJ2-7
v_call: TRBV4-1
cdr3_aa: CASSPSDYTYEQYF
cdr3_nt: TGCGCCAGCAGCCCGTCGGACTATACCTACGAGCAGTACTTC

clone_size: once
d_call: .
j_call: TRBJ1-1
v_call: TRBV18
cdr3_aa: CASSRKEAGEAFF
cdr3_nt: TGTGCCAGCTCTCGGAAGGAGGCGGGTGAAGCTTTCTTT

clone_size: medium-sized
d_call: TRBD2
j_call: TRBJ2-1
v_call: TRBV9
cdr3_aa: CASSARRSGSSYNEQFF
cdr3_nt: TGTGCCAGCAGCGCCCGCCGTAGCGGGAGTTCCTACAATGAGCAGTTCTTC

clone_size: .
d_call: TRBD1
j_call: TRBJ1-4
v_call: TRBV5-3
cdr3_aa: CARSLTGAGEKLFF
cdr3_nt: TGTGCCAGAAGCTTGACAGGGGCAGGTGAAAAACTGTTTTTT

clone_size: once
d_call: .
j_call: TRBJ2-3
v_call: TRBV2
cdr3_aa: CAGDRGTDTQYF
cdr3_nt: TGTGCCGGAGACAGAGGCACAGATACGCAGTATTTT

clone_size: .
d_call: TRBD2
j_call: TRBJ2-1
v_call: TRBV7-8
cdr3_aa: CASSLDGLAGGNEQFF
cdr3_nt: TGTGCCAGCAGCTTAGATGGACTAGCGGGCGGCAATGAGCAGTTCTTC

clone_size: .
d_call: TRBD1
j_call: TRBJ2-3
v_call: TRBV19
cdr3_aa: CASSIGTGGADTQYF
cdr3_nt: TGTGCCAGTAGTATCGGGACAGGGGGCGCAGATACGCAGTATTTT

clone_size: .
d_call: .
j_call: TRBJ1-1
v_call: TRBV29-1
cdr3_aa: CSVEDGGGAFF
cdr3_nt: TGCAGCGTTGAAGATGGGGGGGGCGCTTTCTTT

clone_size: once
d_call: .
j_call: TRBJ2-1
v_call: TRBV27
cdr3_aa: CASSLAGPYNEQFF
cdr3_nt: TGTGCCAGCAGTTTAGCGGGTCCCTACAATGAGCAGTTCTTC

clone_size: .
d_call: .
j_call: TRBJ1-1
v_call: TRBV5-1
cdr3_aa: CASRLGAEAFF
cdr3_nt: TGCGCCAGCAGACTAGGCGCTGAAGCTTTCTTT

clone_size: .
d_call: TRBD1
j_call: TRBJ1-2
v_call: TRBV10-3
cdr3_aa: CAISPMIRGLSYGYTF
cdr3_nt: TGTGCCATCAGCCCTATGATCAGGGGGCTGAGCTATGGCTACACCTTC

clone_size: .
d_call: TRBD1
j_call: TRBJ1-2
v_call: TRBV7-9
cdr3_aa: CASRPTGLGLHGYTF
cdr3_nt: TGTGCCAGCAGACCGACAGGGTTAGGACTTCATGGCTACACCTTC

clone_size: few
d_call: .
j_call: TRBJ1-5
v_call: TRBV6-5
cdr3_aa: CASSMGTLGNQPQHF
cdr3_nt: TGTGCCAGCAGTATGGGGACTCTGGGCAATCAGCCCCAGCATTTT

clone_size: .
d_call: .
j_call: TRBJ2-3
v_call: TRBV5-6
cdr3_aa: CASSLPRFTDTQYF
cdr3_nt: TGTGCCAGCAGCTTACCCAGGTTCACAGATACGCAGTATTTT

clone_size: once
d_call: .
j_call: TRBJ2-7
v_call: TRBV18
cdr3_aa: CASSPSGPPTYEQYF
cdr3_nt: TGTGCCAGCTCTCCTTCAGGGCCCCCTACCTACGAGCAGTACTTC

clone_size: .
d_call: .
j_call: TRBJ2-2
v_call: TRBV28
cdr3_aa: CASSSQGYRPSQNTGELFF
cdr3_nt: TGTGCCAGCAGTTCCCAGGGTTACCGACCCAGCCAAAACACCGGGGAGCTGTTTTTT